The T cell receptor (beta chain) under discussion was sequenced for a study of shared clonotypes between healthy human individuals. Clones were read by immunoSEQ multiplex PCR, and TCRdb kept only the in-frame ones, dropping some. This sample carries about 500,000 clones, roughly four fifths of them seen once, and the ten largest clones take 12%. The J segment lost 2 bases and the V segment lost 3 bases, leaving 6 bases of the junction unmatched. CDR1 GTSNPN and CDR2 SVGIG come from the germline V gene (reference sequence). The CDR3 runs to 15 residues. The source is a woman between 40 and 55 years old in good health. Some clones in this sample may be carry-over from other donors' samples. V and J are TRBV30 and TRBJ2-1; 8 bases fit TRBD2. The sample was PBMCs. The CDR3, as DNA: TGTGCCTGGAGGGACGGGAGGGCCCCCTACAATGAGCAGTTCTTC. This codes for CAWRDGRAPYNEQFF.